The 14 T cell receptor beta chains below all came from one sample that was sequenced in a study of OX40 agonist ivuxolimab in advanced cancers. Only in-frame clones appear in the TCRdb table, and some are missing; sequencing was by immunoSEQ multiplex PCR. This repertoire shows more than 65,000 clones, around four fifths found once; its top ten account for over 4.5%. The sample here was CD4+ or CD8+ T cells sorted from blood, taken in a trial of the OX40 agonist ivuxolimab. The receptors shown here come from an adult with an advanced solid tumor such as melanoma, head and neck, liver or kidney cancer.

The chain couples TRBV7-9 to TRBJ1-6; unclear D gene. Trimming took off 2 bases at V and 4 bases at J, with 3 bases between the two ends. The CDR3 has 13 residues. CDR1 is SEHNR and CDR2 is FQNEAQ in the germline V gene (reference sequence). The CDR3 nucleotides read TGTGCCAGCAGCTTAAGTTATAATTCACCCCTCCACTTT. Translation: CASSLSYNSPLHF.

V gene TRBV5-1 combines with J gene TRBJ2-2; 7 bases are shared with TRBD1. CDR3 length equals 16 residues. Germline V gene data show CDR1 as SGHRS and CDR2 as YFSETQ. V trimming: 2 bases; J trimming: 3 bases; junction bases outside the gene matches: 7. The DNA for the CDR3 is TGCGCCAGCAGCTTCATCGACAGGGAAGACACCGGGGAGCTGTTTTTT. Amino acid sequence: CASSFIDREDTGELFF.

The CDR3 region has the DNA TGTGCCAGCAGCCAAACAAGCTCCTACGAGCAGTACTTC. It specifies CASSQTSSYEQYF. The chain is built from TRBV14 and TRBJ2-7; D unresolved. CDR3 length: 13 residues. V dropped 2 bases and J dropped 0 bases, with 5 bases sitting between them. Germline CDR1 SGHDN, CDR2 FVKESK. Complete variable domain (other parts from reference TRBV14 and TRBJ2-7): EAGVTQFPSHSVIEKGQTVTLRCDPISGHDNLYWYRRVMGKEIKFLLHFVKESKQDESGMPNNRFLAERTGGTYSTLKVQPAELEDSGVYFCASSQTSSYEQYFGPGTRLTVT.

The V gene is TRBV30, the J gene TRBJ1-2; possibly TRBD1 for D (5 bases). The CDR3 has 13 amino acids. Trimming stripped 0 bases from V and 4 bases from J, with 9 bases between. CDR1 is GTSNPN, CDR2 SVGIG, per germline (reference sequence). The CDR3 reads CAWSVTGPYGYTF. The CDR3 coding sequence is TGTGCCTGGAGTGTTACAGGTCCCTATGGCTACACCTTC. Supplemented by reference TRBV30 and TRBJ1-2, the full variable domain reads SQTIHQWPATLVQPVGSPLSLECTVEGTSNPNLYWYRQAAGRGLQLLFYSVGIGQISSEVPQNLSASRPQDRQFILSSKKLLLSDSGFYLCAWSVTGPYGYTFGSGTRLTVV.

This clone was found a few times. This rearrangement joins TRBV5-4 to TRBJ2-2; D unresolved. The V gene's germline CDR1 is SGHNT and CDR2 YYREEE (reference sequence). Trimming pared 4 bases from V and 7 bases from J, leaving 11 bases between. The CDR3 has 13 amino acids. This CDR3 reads CASSPSWVGELFF. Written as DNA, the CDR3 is TGTGCCAGCAGCCCAAGTTGGGTCGGGGAGCTGTTTTTT.

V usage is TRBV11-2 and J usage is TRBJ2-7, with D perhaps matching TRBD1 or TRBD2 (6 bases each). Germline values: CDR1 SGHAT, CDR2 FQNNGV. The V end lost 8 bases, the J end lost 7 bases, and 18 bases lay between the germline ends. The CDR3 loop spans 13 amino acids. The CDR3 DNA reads TGTGCCAGCGGTACCTTACAGGGAGGTGAGCAGTACGTC. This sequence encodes CASGTLQGGEQYV.

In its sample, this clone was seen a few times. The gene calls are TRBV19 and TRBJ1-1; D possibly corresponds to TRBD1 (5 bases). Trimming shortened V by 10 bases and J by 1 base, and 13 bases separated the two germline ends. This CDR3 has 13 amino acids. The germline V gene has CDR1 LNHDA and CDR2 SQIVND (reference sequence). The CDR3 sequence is CAKKQESNTEAFF. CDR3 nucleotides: TGTGCCAAAAAACAGGAGTCGAACACTGAAGCTTTCTTT.

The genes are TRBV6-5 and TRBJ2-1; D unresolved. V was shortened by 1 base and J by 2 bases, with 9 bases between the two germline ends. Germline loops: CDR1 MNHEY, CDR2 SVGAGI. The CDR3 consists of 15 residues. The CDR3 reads CASSYLRKTYNEQFF. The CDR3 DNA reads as TGTGCCAGCAGTTACTTACGGAAAACCTACAATGAGCAGTTCTTC.

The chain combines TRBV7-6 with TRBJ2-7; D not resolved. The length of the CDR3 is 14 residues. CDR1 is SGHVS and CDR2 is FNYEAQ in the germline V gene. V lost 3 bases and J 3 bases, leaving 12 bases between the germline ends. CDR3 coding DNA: TGTGCCAGCAGCTTGGGTCCCTCGAACTACGAGCAGTACTTC. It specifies CASSLGPSNYEQYF.

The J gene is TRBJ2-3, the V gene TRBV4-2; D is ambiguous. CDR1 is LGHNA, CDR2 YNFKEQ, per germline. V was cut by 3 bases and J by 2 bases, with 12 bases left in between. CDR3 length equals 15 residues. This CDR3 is CASSQSTVPTDTQYF. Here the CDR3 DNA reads TGTGCCAGCAGCCAGTCCACTGTGCCCACAGATACGCAGTATTTT.

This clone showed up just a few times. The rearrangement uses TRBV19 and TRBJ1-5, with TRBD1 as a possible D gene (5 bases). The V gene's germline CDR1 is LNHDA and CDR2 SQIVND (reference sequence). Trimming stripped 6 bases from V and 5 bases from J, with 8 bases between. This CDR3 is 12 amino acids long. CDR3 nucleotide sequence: TGTGCCAGTAGGGGGGTTTATCAGCCCCAGCATTTT. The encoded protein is CASRGVYQPQHF.

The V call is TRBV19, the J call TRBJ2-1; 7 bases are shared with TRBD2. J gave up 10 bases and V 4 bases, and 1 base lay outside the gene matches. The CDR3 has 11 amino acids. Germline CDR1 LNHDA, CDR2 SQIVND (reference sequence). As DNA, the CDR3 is TGTGCCAGTAGTAAACTAGCGGAGCAGTTCTTC. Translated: CASSKLAEQFF.

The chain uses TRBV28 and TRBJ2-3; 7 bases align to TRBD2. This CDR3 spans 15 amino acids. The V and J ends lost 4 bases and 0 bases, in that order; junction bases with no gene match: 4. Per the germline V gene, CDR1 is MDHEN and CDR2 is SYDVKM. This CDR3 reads CASSSNSGSTDTQYF. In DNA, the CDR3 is TGTGCCAGCAGTTCAAATAGCGGGAGCACAGATACGCAGTATTTT.

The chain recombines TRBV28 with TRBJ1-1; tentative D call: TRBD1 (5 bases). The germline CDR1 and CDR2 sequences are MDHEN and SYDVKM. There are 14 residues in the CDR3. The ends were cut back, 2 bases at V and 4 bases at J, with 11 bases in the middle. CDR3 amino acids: CASSLTGLVTEAFF. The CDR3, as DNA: TGTGCCAGCAGTTTAACAGGATTGGTCACTGAAGCTTTCTTT.